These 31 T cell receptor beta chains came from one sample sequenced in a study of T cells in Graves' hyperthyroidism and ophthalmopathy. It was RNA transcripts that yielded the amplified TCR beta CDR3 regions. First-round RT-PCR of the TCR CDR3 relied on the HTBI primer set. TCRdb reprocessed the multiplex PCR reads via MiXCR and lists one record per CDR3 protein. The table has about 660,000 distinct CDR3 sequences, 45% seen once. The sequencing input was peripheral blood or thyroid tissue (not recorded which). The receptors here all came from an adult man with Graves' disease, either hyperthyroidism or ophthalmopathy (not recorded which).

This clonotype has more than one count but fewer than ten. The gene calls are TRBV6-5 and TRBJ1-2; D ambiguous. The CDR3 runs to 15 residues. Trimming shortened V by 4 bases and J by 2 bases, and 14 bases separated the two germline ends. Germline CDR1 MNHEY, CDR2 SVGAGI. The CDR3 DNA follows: TGTGCCAGCAGTTCCTACAAGACCGCGAACTATGGCTACACCTTC. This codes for CASSSYKTANYGYTF.

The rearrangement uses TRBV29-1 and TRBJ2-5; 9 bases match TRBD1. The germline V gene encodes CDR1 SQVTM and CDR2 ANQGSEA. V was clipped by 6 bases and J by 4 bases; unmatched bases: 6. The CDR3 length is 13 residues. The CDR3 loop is CSVVGQGGETQYF. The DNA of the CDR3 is TGCAGCGTGGTGGGACAGGGCGGAGAGACCCAGTACTTC.

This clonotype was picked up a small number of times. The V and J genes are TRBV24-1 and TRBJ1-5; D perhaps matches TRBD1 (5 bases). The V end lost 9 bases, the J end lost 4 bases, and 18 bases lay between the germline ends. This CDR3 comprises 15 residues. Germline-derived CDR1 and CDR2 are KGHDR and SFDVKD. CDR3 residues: CATLKVKGNNQPQHF. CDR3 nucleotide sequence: TGTGCCACCCTTAAAGTGAAGGGGAATAATCAGCCCCAGCATTTT.

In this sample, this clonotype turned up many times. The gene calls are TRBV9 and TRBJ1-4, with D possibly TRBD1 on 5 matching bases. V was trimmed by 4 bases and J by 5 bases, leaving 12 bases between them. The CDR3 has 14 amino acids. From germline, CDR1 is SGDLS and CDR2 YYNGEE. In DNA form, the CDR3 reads TGTGCCAGCAGCCCCCTCGCAGGGAATGAAAAACTGTTTTTT. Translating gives CASSPLAGNEKLFF.

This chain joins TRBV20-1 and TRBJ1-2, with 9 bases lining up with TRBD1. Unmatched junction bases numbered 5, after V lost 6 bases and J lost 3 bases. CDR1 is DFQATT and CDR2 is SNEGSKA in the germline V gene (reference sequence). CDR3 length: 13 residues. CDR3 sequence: CSAGTGFHYGYTF. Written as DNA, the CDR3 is TGCAGTGCCGGGACAGGGTTTCACTATGGCTACACCTTC.

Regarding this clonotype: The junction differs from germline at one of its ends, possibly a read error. The CDR3 DNA follows: TGTGCCATCAGTTACGTGGGCTCCCATAATTCACCCCTCCACTTT. Encoded protein: CAISYVGSHNSPLHF. This chain uses TRBV10-3 with TRBJ1-6; D remains ambiguous. Germline V gene sequence: CDR1 ENHRY, CDR2 SYGVKD. There are 15 residues in the CDR3.

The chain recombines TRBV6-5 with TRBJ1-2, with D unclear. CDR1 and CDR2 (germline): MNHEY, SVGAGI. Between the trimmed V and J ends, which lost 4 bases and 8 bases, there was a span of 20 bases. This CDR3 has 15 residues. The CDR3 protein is CASSFGRLTPRGYTF. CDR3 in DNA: TGTGCCAGCAGTTTCGGACGGCTGACCCCCCGGGGCTACACCTTC.

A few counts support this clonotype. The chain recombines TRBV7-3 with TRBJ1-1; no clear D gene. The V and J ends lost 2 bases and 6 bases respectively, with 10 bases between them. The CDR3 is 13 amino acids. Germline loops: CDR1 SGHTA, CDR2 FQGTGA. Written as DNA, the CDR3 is TGTGCCAGCAGCTTACATTGGTCCGCTGAAGCTTTCTTT. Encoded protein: CASSLHWSAEAFF.

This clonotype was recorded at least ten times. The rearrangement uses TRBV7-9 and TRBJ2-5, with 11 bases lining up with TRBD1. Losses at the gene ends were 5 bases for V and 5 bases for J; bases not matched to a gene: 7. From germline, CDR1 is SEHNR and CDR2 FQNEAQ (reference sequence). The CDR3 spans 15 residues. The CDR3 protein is CASSTAGTGGETQYF. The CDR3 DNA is TGTGCCAGCAGCACCGCGGGGACAGGGGGGGAGACCCAGTACTTC.

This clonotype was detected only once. The CDR3: CASLGQTTDTGELFF. The CDR3 DNA follows: TGTGCCAGCCTTGGGCAGACAACGGACACCGGGGAGCTGTTTTTT. The chain links TRBV2 to TRBJ2-2; no firm D call. V gave up 8 bases and J gave up 3 bases, with 16 bases separating them. The CDR3 runs 15 residues. CDR1 and CDR2 (germline): SNHLY, FYNNEI.

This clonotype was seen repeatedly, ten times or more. CDR3 region: CASSPTGDTEAFF. CDR3 in DNA: TGTGCCAGCAGTCCGACAGGGGACACTGAAGCTTTCTTT. The genes are TRBV7-2 and TRBJ1-1; 8 bases align to TRBD1. V shed 6 bases and J 3 bases; nucleotides not matched to a gene: 3. Germline values: CDR1 SGHTA, CDR2 FQGNSA. This CDR3 contains 13 residues.

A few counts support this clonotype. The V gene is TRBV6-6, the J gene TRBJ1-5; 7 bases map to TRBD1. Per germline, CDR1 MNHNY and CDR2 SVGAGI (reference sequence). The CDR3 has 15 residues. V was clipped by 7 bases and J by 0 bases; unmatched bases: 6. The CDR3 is CASTRTGDSNQPQHF. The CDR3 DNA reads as TGTGCCAGCACGAGAACAGGGGATAGCAATCAGCCCCAGCATTTT.

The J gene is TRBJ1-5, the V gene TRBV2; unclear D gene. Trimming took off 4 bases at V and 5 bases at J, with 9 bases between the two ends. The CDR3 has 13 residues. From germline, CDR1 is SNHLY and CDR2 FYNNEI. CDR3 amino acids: CASSVSSDQPQHF. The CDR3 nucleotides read TGTGCCAGCAGTGTGTCCAGCGATCAGCCCCAGCATTTT.

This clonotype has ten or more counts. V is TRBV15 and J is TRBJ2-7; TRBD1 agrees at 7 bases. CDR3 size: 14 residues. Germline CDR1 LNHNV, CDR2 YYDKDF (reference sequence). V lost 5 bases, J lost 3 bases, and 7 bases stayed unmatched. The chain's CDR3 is CATSFNRGFYEQYF. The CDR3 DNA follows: TGTGCCACCAGCTTTAACAGGGGTTTCTACGAGCAGTACTTC.

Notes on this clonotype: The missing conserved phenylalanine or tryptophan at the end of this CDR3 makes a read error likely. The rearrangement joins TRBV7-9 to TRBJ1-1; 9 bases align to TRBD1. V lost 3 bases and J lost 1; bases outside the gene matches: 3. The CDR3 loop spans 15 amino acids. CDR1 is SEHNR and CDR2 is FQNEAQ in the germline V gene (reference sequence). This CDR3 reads CASSLGTGWNTEAFS. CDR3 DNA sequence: TGTGCCAGCAGCTTGGGGACAGGGTGGAACACTGAAGCTTTCTCT.

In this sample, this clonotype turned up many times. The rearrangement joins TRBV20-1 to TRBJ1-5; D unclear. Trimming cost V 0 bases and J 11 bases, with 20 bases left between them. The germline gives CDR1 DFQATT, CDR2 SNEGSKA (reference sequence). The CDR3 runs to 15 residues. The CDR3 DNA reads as TGCAGTGCTAGAGACGGCATCGCGAGTGTAAGGGCCCAGCATTTT. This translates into CSARDGIASVRAQHF.

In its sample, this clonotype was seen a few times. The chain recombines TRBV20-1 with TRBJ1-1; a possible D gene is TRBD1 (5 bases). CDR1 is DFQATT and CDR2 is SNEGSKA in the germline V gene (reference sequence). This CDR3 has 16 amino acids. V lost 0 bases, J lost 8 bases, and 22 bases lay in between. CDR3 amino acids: CSARDQGDPRIREAFF. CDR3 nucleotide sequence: TGCAGTGCTAGAGACCAGGGCGACCCCCGAATCAGGGAAGCTTTCTTT.

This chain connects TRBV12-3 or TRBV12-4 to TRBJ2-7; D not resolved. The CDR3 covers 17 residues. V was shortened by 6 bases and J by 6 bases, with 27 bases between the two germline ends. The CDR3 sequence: CASSQEVLSERVTEQYF. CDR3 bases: TGTGCCAGCAGCCAAGAGGTACTTAGTGAGAGAGTTACCGAGCAGTACTTC.

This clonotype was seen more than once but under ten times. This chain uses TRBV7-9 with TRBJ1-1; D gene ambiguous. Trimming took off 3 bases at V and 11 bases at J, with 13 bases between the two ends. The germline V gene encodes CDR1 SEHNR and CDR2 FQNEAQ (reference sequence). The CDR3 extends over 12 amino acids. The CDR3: CASSLGGVSAFF. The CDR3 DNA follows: TGTGCCAGCAGCTTGGGCGGAGTGTCGGCTTTCTTT.

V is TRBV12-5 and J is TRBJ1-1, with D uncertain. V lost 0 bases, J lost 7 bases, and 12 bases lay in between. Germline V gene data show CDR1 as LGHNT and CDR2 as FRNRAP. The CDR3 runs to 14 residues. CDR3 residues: CASGLVLGIGEAFF. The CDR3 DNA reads TGTGCTAGTGGTTTGGTATTAGGGATAGGTGAAGCTTTCTTT.

CDR3 DNA: TGTGCCAGCAGTGGAACCGGGACAGGGAGTTATGGCTACACCTTC. The encoded protein is CASSGTGTGSYGYTF. The chain combines TRBV6-1 with TRBJ1-2; 9 nucleotides agree with TRBD1. J gave up 5 bases and V 4 bases, and 8 bases lay outside the gene matches. CDR1 and CDR2 from the germline V gene are MNHNS and SASEGT. CDR3 length: 15 amino acids.

The CDR3 DNA sequence: TGTGCCAGTAGTATAGATGGGGTTGAGCATGGCTACACCTTC. This translates into CASSIDGVEHGYTF. The V call is TRBV19, the J call TRBJ1-2; D uncertain. CDR1 and CDR2 (germline): LNHDA, SQIVND (reference sequence). The CDR3 has 14 amino acids. With 0 bases removed from V and 6 bases from J, the gap between germline ends came to 11 bases.

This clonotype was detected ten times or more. CDR3 coding DNA: TGTGCCAGCAGCTTAGATCCTAACGAGCAGTACTTC. Amino acids: CASSLDPNEQYF. V usage is TRBV7-9 and J usage is TRBJ2-7; D not resolved. V shed 1 base and J shed 5 bases, with 6 bases lying between them. This CDR3 spans 12 amino acids. Germline loops: CDR1 SEHNR, CDR2 FQNEAQ (reference sequence).

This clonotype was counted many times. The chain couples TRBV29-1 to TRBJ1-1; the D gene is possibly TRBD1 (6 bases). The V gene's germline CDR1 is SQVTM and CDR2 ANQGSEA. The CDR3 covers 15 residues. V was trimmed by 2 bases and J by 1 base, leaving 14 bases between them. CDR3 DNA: TGCAGCGTTGAACGGGGGGCAGGGGCGAACACTGAAGCTTTCTTT. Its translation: CSVERGAGANTEAFF.

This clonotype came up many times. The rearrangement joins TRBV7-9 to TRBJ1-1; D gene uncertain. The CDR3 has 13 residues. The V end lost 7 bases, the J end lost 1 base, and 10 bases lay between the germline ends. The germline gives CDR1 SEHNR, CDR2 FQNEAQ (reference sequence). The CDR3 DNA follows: TGTGCCAGCACCCAGGACGGGAACACTGAAGCTTTCTTT. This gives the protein CASTQDGNTEAFF.

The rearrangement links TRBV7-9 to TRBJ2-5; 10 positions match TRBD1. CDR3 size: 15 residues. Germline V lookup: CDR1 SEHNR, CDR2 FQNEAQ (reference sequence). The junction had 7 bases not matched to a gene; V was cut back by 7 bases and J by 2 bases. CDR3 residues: CASTGDRGGQETQYF. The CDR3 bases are TGTGCCAGCACCGGGGACAGGGGAGGTCAAGAGACCCAGTACTTC.

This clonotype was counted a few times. The chain's CDR3 is CASSQDGGGRNQPQHF. DNA for the CDR3: TGTGCCAGCAGCCAAGATGGGGGGGGACGCAATCAGCCCCAGCATTTT. The rearrangement joins TRBV7-9 to TRBJ1-5; D might be TRBD1 (5 bases). Trimming stripped 5 bases from V and 2 bases from J, with 16 bases between. The CDR3 spans 16 residues. Germline lookup yields CDR1 SEHNR and CDR2 FQNEAQ (reference sequence).

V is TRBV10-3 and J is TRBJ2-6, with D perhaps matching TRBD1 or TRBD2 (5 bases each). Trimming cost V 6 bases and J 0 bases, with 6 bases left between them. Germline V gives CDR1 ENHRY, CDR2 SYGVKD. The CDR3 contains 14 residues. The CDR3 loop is CAIRRGSGANVLTF. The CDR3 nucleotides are TGTGCCATCAGGAGGGGCTCTGGGGCCAACGTCCTGACTTTC.

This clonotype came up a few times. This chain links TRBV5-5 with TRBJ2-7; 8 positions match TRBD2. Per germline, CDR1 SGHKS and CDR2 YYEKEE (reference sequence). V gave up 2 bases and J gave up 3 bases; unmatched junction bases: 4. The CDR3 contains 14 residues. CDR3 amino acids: CASSLAGESYEQYF. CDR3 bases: TGTGCCAGCAGCTTAGCGGGAGAGAGCTACGAGCAGTACTTC.

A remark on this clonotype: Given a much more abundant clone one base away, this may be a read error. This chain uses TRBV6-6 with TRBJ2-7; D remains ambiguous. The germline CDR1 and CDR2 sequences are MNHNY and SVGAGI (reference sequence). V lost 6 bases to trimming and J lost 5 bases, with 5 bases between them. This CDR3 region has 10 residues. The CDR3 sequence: CASSPNEQYF. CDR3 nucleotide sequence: TGTGCCAGCAGCCCAAACGAGCAGTACTTC.

CDR3 coding DNA: TGTGCCAGCAGTGAGCCGGGACACACCCCGAACACTGAAGCTTTCTTT. Translation: CASSEPGHTPNTEAFF. The chain joins TRBV7-9 to TRBJ1-1, with D possibly being TRBD1 (6 bases). V gave up 6 bases and J gave up 1 base, with 18 bases separating them. Germline-derived CDR1 and CDR2 are SEHNR and FQNEAQ (reference sequence). This CDR3 is 16 amino acids long.